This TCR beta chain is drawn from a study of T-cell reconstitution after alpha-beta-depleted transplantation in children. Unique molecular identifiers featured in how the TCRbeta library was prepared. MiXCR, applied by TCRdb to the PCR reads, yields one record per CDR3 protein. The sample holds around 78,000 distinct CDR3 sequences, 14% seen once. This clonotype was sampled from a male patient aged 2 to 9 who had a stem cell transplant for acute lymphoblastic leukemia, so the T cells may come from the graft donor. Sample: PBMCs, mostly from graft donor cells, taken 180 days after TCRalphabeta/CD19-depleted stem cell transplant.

CDR3 protein: CATSRRLARARDTQYF. The DNA of the CDR3 is TGTGCCACCAGCAGACGCCTCGCGAGGGCAAGAGATACGCAGTATTTT. V gene TRBV15 combines with J gene TRBJ2-3, with a tentative D call TRBD2 (5 bases). Trimming took off 2 bases at V and 5 bases at J, with 17 bases between the two ends. CDR1 and CDR2 (germline): LNHNV, YYDKDF (reference sequence). This CDR3 has 16 residues.